A selection of T cell receptor beta chains follows, all from one sample in a study of multiple sclerosis patients with progressive multifocal leukoencephalopathy. Sequencing was performed with immunoSEQ multiplex PCR; in TCRdb, only in-frame clones are kept and a portion is missing. Of 31,000 or so clones in the sample, approximately 86% are singletons; the top ten hold around 5.7%. Sequences were derived from PBMCs, sampled from a patient treated with natalizumab. These TCRs come from a woman in her 40s with progressive multifocal leukoencephalopathy. The CDR3 runs from the conserved cysteine through the conserved F or W. The order of the fields is J gene, V gene, clone size, D gene, CDR3 DNA, CDR3 protein. The D gene is left open where the match is weak. Clone size is shown for a subset of rows, as once, few, many or a class of expanded clone.

TRBJ2-2,TRBV7-2,.,TRBD2,TGTGCCAGCAGCTTAGCGACTAGCGCCGGGGAGCTGTTTTTT,CASSLATSAGELFF
TRBJ2-7,TRBV15,.,.,TGTGCCACCAGCAGAGCCGGGACTGCGCACGAGCAGTACTTC,CATSRAGTAHEQYF
TRBJ2-7,TRBV6-5,once,.,TGTGCCAGCAGTTACGGCAGCCGTAACTCCTACGAGCAGTACTTC,CASSYGSRNSYEQYF
TRBJ2-7,TRBV2,once,.,TGTGCCAGCAGCCCCGGAATGGGCTACGAGCAGTACTTC,CASSPGMGYEQYF
TRBJ1-1,TRBV4-3,.,.,TGCGCCAGCAGGCCGGACGGCTATCTCATGAACACTGAAGCTTTCTTT,CASRPDGYLMNTEAFF
TRBJ2-1,TRBV2,.,TRBD1,TGTGCCAGCAGTGACAGGGGGCGCCGTATCAATGAGCAGTTCTTC,CASSDRGRRINEQFF
TRBJ1-1,TRBV6-4,few,.,TGTGCCAGCAGAATGGAGGAGAACACTGAAGCTTTCTTT,CASRMEENTEAFF
TRBJ1-2,TRBV5-4,.,.,TGTGCCAGCAGCTTCAGGGGCGAAGGACGCGGCTACACCTTC,CASSFRGEGRGYTF
TRBJ1-1,TRBV20-1,.,.,TGCAGTGCTAGAGCTACAGGGAATGCTTTCTTT,CSARATGNAFF
TRBJ1-1,TRBV18,.,.,TGTGCCAGCTCACCTGACAGGAAGAACACTGAAGCTTTCTTT,CASSPDRKNTEAFF
TRBJ1-4,TRBV5-4,.,.,TGTGCCAGCAGCTTGGAGGGGGATCCTAATGAAAAACTGTTTTTT,CASSLEGDPNEKLFF
TRBJ2-1,TRBV19,once,.,TGTGCCAGTAGTATTCTCCCAGGGAAGAATGAGCAGTTCTTC,CASSILPGKNEQFF
TRBJ2-7,TRBV5-1,.,.,TGCGCCAGCAGCTTGGAGATGGGGTACACTCTTCGCGAGCAGTACTTC,CASSLEMGYTLREQYF
TRBJ1-2,TRBV5-1,once,.,TGCGCCAGCTGGGACCTCGCCTATGGCTACACCTTC,CASWDLAYGYTF
TRBJ1-1,TRBV6-1,.,TRBD1,TGTGCCAGCAGTGAAGACAGGGGGGACACTGAAGCTTTCTTT,CASSEDRGDTEAFF
TRBJ2-3,TRBV27,.,TRBD2,TGTGCCAGCAGTTTAGCGGGAGGGATGTTAAATACGCAGTATTTT,CASSLAGGMLNTQYF
TRBJ2-7,TRBV7-2,.,TRBD2,TGTGCCAGCAGCCCACGGACTAGCGGGCGTTACGAGCAGTACTTC,CASSPRTSGRYEQYF
TRBJ1-4,TRBV2,few,.,TGTGCCAGCAGGGCCCCCAGGGCAAAGACTAATGAAAAACTGTTTTTT,CASRAPRAKTNEKLFF
TRBJ1-4,TRBV18,.,.,TGTGCCAGCTCACCTTTAAATGAAAAACTGTTTTTT,CASSPLNEKLFF
TRBJ2-2,TRBV27,.,.,TGTGCCAGCATGGGGGGCGACACCGGGGAGCTGTTTTTT,CASMGGDTGELFF
TRBJ1-2,TRBV30,.,.,TGTGCCTGGAGTGTACCCCCCAAAAGGGGCTACACCTTC,CAWSVPPKRGYTF
TRBJ2-2,TRBV5-1,.,TRBD2,TGCGCCAGCAGTCGGCTAGCGGGAGTTGGCACCGGGGAGCTGTTTTTT,CASSRLAGVGTGELFF
TRBJ2-3,TRBV7-9,.,TRBD2,TGTGCCAGCAGCTCGGACAGCGAGACTAGCGGTACACATACGCAGTATTTT,CASSSDSETSGTHTQYF
TRBJ1-4,TRBV5-5,.,.,TGTGCCAGCAGCTTGGTGGCAGGGGCGGGTTCGGCTAATGAAAAACTGTTTTTT,CASSLVAGAGSANEKLFF
TRBJ1-1,TRBV5-5,.,.,TGTGCCAGCAGCTTCCAGGGCGCCACTGAAGCTTTCTTT,CASSFQGATEAFF
TRBJ1-5,TRBV15,.,.,TGTGCCACCAGCAGAGTTGGGGGAGATCAGCCCCAGCATTTT,CATSRVGGDQPQHF
TRBJ2-3,TRBV7-2,.,TRBD2,TGTGCCAGCAGCTTACGAGCGGGAGGCCCCGGTACGCAGTATTTT,CASSLRAGGPGTQYF
TRBJ1-1,TRBV7-9,once,.,TGTGCCAGCAGTGAAGTAGGGGCGAACACTGAAGCTTTCTTT,CASSEVGANTEAFF
TRBJ2-1,TRBV10-3,.,.,TGTGCCATAGGGGCAGGGAATGAGCAGTTCTTC,CAIGAGNEQFF
TRBJ1-1,TRBV5-6,.,.,TGTGCCAGCAGCTACGGATTCGCAGCTTTCTTT,CASSYGFAAFF
TRBJ1-2,TRBV19,.,.,TGTGCCACCTCAGACCGTAACTATGGCTACACCTTC,CATSDRNYGYTF
TRBJ1-6,TRBV29-1,.,.,TGCAGCGTTGAAGTGACAGAGAATTCACCCCTCCACTTT,CSVEVTENSPLHF
TRBJ1-2,TRBV28,.,.,TGTGCCAGCAGTACCCCCGTCGAGTATGGCTACACCTTC,CASSTPVEYGYTF
TRBJ2-3,TRBV19,.,TRBD1,TGTGCCAGTAGTATCTTTTTACAGGGGGCTGTGAGAGATACGCAGTATTTT,CASSIFLQGAVRDTQYF
TRBJ2-7,TRBV7-9,once,.,TGTGCCAGCAGTTTAGGAGAGGGAGGCAGGGAGTACGAGCAGTACTTC,CASSLGEGGREYEQYF
TRBJ1-4,TRBV6-6,.,.,TGTGCCAGCAGTTACGGGACGCTGGAACGGGATGAAAAACTGTTTTTT,CASSYGTLERDEKLFF
TRBJ2-7,TRBV6-5,.,.,TGTGCCAGCAGTTATCACGGGCAGGGTGCCTACGAGCAGTACTTC,CASSYHGQGAYEQYF
TRBJ2-6,TRBV6-4,.,.,TGTGCCAGCAGCAACGACTCTGGGGCCAACGTCCTGACTTTC,CASSNDSGANVLTF
TRBJ2-1,TRBV5-1,.,.,TGCGCCAGCAGCTTGGGGTGGTTTCCAGACTCAAACAATGAGCAGTTCTTC,CASSLGWFPDSNNEQFF
TRBJ2-5,TRBV5-1,once,TRBD1,TGCGCCAGCAGCCAACGGACAGGGGAGACCCAGTACTTC,CASSQRTGETQYF
TRBJ2-7,TRBV5-1,.,.,TGCGCCAGCAGCTTGGCTAGACCCTACGAGCAGTACTTC,CASSLARPYEQYF
TRBJ1-1,TRBV11-3,.,.,TGTGCCAGCAGCCCAGAATCAATTTACACTGAAGCTTTCTTT,CASSPESIYTEAFF
TRBJ2-7,TRBV29-1,.,TRBD2,TGCAGCGTTGATCTAGCGGGAGGCTACGAGCAGTACTTC,CSVDLAGGYEQYF
TRBJ2-5,TRBV5-1,once,.,TGCGCCAGCAGTCCAGCGGGCCTCCAAGAGACCCAGTACTTC,CASSPAGLQETQYF
TRBJ2-5,TRBV10-3,once,.,TGTGCCATCAGTGAGTCATGGCAGAACCAAGAGACCCAGTACTTC,CAISESWQNQETQYF
TRBJ1-2,TRBV19,.,.,TGTGCCAGTAGTAATAGCCGTATCCAGGGAGTTGGCGGCTACACCTTC,CASSNSRIQGVGGYTF